This T cell receptor beta chain was found in a study of blood T cell repertoires in COVID-19. Study information: In each case, the material was cDNA or gDNA derived from T cells, B-cell-depleted T cells, or PBMCs.

Germline V gene sequence: CDR1 MNHEY, CDR2 SMNVEV (reference sequence). V lost 1 base and J 7 bases, leaving 17 bases between the germline ends. CDR3 length equals 15 residues. Profiling relied on immunoSEQ multiplex PCR, and the TCRdb table lists in-frame clones only, not all of them. Found here are more than 110,000 clones, about 80% of them singletons; the top ten hold 3.5% to 4.5%. The receptor comes from a man aged 60 to 75 with acute or convalescent COVID-19. The gene calls are TRBV27 and TRBJ2-7; a weak D match, TRBD1 (6 bases). The sample taken for sequencing was peripheral blood. This CDR3 is CASSLFGGSQYEQYF. CDR3 nucleotides: TGTGCCAGCAGTTTATTTGGGGGCTCTCAGTATGAGCAGTACTTC.